A single sample gave rise to the 15 T cell receptor beta chains below, sequenced in a study of blood T cells in healthy people across ages. It was with a sample-barcoded 5' primer and a J-beta primer mix that a second PCR of about 6 to 12 cycles was run. Each CDR3 protein is one row after TCRdb ran MiXCR on the 5' RACE reads. The sample has 1.5 million to 2 million distinct CDR3 sequences, approximately 28% seen once. The sequenced sample consisted of blood. The source is a woman aged 25 to 45 in good health.

The chain employs TRBV4-1 and TRBJ2-7, with 7 bases that match TRBD2. The CDR3 extends over 15 amino acids. V shed 1 base and J 7 bases; nucleotides not matched to a gene: 10. Per germline, CDR1 MGHRA and CDR2 YSYEKL. The CDR3 region is CASSQGAGRLDEQYF. The CDR3 coding sequence is TGCGCCAGCAGCCAAGGAGCGGGGAGATTGGATGAGCAGTACTTC.

In the case of this clonotype: A much larger clone differs by one base, so this may be a read error. This chain links TRBV5-1 with TRBJ1-2, with a possible D match to TRBD1 (6 bases). This CDR3 spans 14 amino acids. Germline assignment: CDR1 SGHRS and CDR2 YFSETQ. The CDR3 bases are TGCGTCAGCAGCCCCCCCCAGGGGAACTATGGCTACACCTTC. This gives the protein CVSSPPQGNYGYTF.

The chain is built from TRBV20-1 and TRBJ2-5, with 13 positions matching TRBD2. The DNA end lines up better with TRBJ2-7; the J call may be wrong. Germline V lookup: CDR1 DFQATT, CDR2 SNEGSKA (reference sequence). This CDR3 has 13 residues. CDR3 bases: TGCAGTGCCCGTAGACTAGCGGGAGGCGAGCAGTACTTC. As protein: CSARRLAGGEQYF.

This clonotype was seen more than once but under ten times. The chain combines TRBV20-1 with TRBJ2-7, with a weak D call TRBD1 (8 bases). The CDR3 runs 16 residues. The germline gives CDR1 DFQATT, CDR2 SNEGSKA (reference sequence). V lost 2 bases to trimming and J lost 0 bases, with 17 bases between them. This CDR3 is CSARRGGGTGSYEQYF. CDR3 sequence (DNA): TGCAGTGCTAGAAGGGGGGGAGGGACAGGCTCCTACGAGCAGTACTTC.

The chain employs TRBV19 and TRBJ2-5; D is uncertain. Germline CDR1 is LNHDA and CDR2 is SQIVND (reference sequence). The CDR3 runs 15 residues. V shed 5 bases and J shed 1 base, with 14 bases lying between them. The CDR3 DNA sequence: TGTGCCAGTAGTTCGGTGGACGGAATCCAAGAGACCCAGTACTTC. This sequence encodes CASSSVDGIQETQYF.

CDR3 region: CASSQDLAGRLAYEQYF. In DNA, the CDR3 is TGCGCCAGCAGCCAAGATCTGGCAGGGAGGTTGGCCTACGAGCAGTACTTC. The V and J genes are TRBV4-3 and TRBJ2-7, with D perhaps TRBD2 (6 bases). Deletions cut 0 bases from V and 2 bases from J, with 17 bases between. CDR1 and CDR2 (germline): LGHNA, YSLEER. This CDR3 region has 17 residues.

The rearrangement links TRBV7-2 to TRBJ1-2, with 7 bases lining up with TRBD1. Germline CDR1 SGHTA, CDR2 FQGNSA. Trimming removed 2 bases from V and 7 bases from J; junction bases left unmatched: 10. CDR3 length equals 15 residues. The CDR3 nucleotides read TGTGCCAGCAGCTTAAGTACAGGGGAAGTAGGTGGCTACACCTTC. Its translation: CASSLSTGEVGGYTF.

This clonotype was seen more than once but under ten times. This could be a read error, since a much larger clone is one nucleotide away. The chain couples TRBV7-2 to TRBJ2-7, with a weak D call TRBD1 (6 bases). CDR3 size: 15 residues. Germline CDR1 SGHTA, CDR2 FQGNSA. V lost 6 bases to trimming and J lost 6 bases, with 21 bases between them. CDR3 DNA: TGTGCCAGCAGACTTGGGGGCAGTAGAAGTGGCGAGCAGTACTTC. Amino acids: CASRLGGSRSGEQYF.

This clonotype was counted at least ten times. The chain recombines TRBV24-1 with TRBJ2-7, with 13 bases matching TRBD2. The CDR3 loop spans 15 amino acids. Germline CDR1 reads KGHDR; CDR2 reads SFDVKD. The J segment lost 7 bases and the V segment lost 3 bases, leaving 5 bases of the junction unmatched. As DNA, the CDR3 is TGTGCCACCAGTGATCCGGGACTAGCGGGAACAGAGCAGTACTTC. Its protein product is CATSDPGLAGTEQYF.

The V call is TRBV28, the J call TRBJ2-6; D could derive from TRBD1 or TRBD2 (6 bases each). The CDR3 has 14 amino acids. The V end lost 6 bases, the J end lost 4 bases, and 10 bases lay between the germline ends. The germline gives CDR1 MDHEN, CDR2 SYDVKM. This chain's CDR3 is CASRPGGGANVLTF. The CDR3 bases are TGTGCCAGCAGGCCCGGGGGCGGGGCCAACGTCCTGACTTTC.

The gene calls are TRBV27 and TRBJ1-2, with 7 bases identical to TRBD1. The J segment lost 9 bases and the V segment lost 6 bases, leaving 10 bases of the junction unmatched. This CDR3 is built from 13 residues. Germline assignment: CDR1 MNHEY and CDR2 SMNVEV (reference sequence). The CDR3 region is CASRPTGSGSYTF. CDR3 sequence (DNA): TGTGCCAGCAGGCCGACAGGGAGTGGGAGCTACACCTTC.

Notes on this clonotype: A junction end diverges from the germline sequence, so it may reflect a read error. The gene calls are TRBV28 and TRBJ2-1, with a possible D match to TRBD2 (6 bases). CDR3 length equals 14 residues. Germline CDR1 is MDHEN and CDR2 is SYDVKM. CDR3 bases: TGTGCCAGCACCCAGGCAGGGAGGTCAAATGAGCGGTTCTTC. This translates into CASTQAGRSNERFF.

This chain uses TRBV7-2 with TRBJ1-5; a possible D gene is TRBD1 (6 bases). Per germline, CDR1 SGHTA and CDR2 FQGNSA. The CDR3 totals 14 residues. Trimming removed 3 bases from V and 4 bases from J, with 10 bases in between. Here the CDR3 DNA reads TGTGCCAGCAGCTTTGCAGGGGAAAATCAGCCCCAGCATTTT. Amino acid sequence: CASSFAGENQPQHF.

For this clonotype: This may be a read error, as it is one base from a much larger clone. The J gene is TRBJ2-3, the V gene TRBV15; possibly TRBD2 for D (6 bases). Looked up from germline, CDR1 is LNHNV and CDR2 is YYDKDF (reference sequence). The CDR3 covers 12 residues. The CDR3 DNA sequence: TGTGCCACCCGGGACTCTGGAGATACGCGGTATTTT. Amino acid sequence: CATRDSGDTRYF.

The chain couples TRBV5-1 to TRBJ2-4, with D possibly called TRBD1 or TRBD2 (6 bases each). Trimming took 0 bases from V and 13 from J, leaving 17 bases between them. The CDR3 is 14 amino acids. CDR1 SGHRS and CDR2 YFSETQ come from the germline V gene. As DNA, the CDR3 is TGCGCCAGCAGCTTGGGTAAAGGGGGGAATGAGCAGTACTTC. Its protein is CASSLGKGGNEQYF.